Shown below are 10 T cell receptor beta chains from a single sample sequenced in a study of T-cell reconstitution after alpha-beta-depleted transplantation in children. Preparation of the TCRbeta library was carried out with unique molecular identifiers. TCRdb processed the PCR reads anew with MiXCR; each CDR3 protein has one entry. The data hold 350,000 to 500,000 distinct CDR3 sequences, with around 46% observed a single time. The sequencing here drew on PBMCs, taken before TCRalphabeta/CD19-depleted stem cell transplant. The receptors were gathered from a girl under 10 years old with aplastic anemia, due to receive a stem cell transplant.

The chain joins TRBV30 to TRBJ2-5, with D unclear. Trimming shortened V by 2 bases and J by 5 bases, and 6 bases separated the two germline ends. The CDR3 extends over 11 amino acids. Germline-derived CDR1 and CDR2 are GTSNPN and SVGIG (reference sequence). The CDR3 is CAWSSLETQYF. CDR3 coding DNA: TGTGCCTGGAGTAGTTTGGAGACCCAGTACTTC. Full variable domain (rest looked up from reference TRBV30 and TRBJ2-5): SQTIHQWPATLVQPVGSPLSLECTVEGTSNPNLYWYRQAAGRGLQLLFYSVGIGQISSEVPQNLSASRPQDRQFILSSKKLLLSDSGFYLCAWSSLETQYFGPGTRLLVL.

This clonotype was found many times. V gene TRBV28 combines with J gene TRBJ2-2; 7 bases are shared with TRBD1. This CDR3 spans 15 amino acids. In germline, CDR1 is MDHEN, CDR2 SYDVKM. The J segment lost 10 bases and the V segment lost 7 bases, leaving 15 bases of the junction unmatched. CDR3 protein: CASTERRTGYPELFF. The CDR3 nucleotides read TGTGCCAGCACCGAACGCCGGACAGGTTATCCGGAGCTGTTTTTT.

The chain carries TRBV7-2 and TRBJ2-1; D possibly corresponds to TRBD2 (6 bases). CDR3 length: 15 residues. Trimming took off 4 bases at V and 2 bases at J, with 12 bases between the two ends. Germline V gene data show CDR1 as SGHTA and CDR2 as FQGNSA. Written as DNA, the CDR3 is TGTGCCAGCAGCTGGGAAGCGGGCCCCTACAATGAGCAGTTCTTC. This encodes CASSWEAGPYNEQFF. Full variable domain (rest looked up from reference TRBV7-2 and TRBJ2-1): GAGVSQSPSNKVTEKGKDVELRCDPISGHTALYWYRQSLGQGLEFLIYFQGNSAPDKSGLPSDRFSAERTGGSVSTLTIQRTQQEDSAVYLCASSWEAGPYNEQFFGPGTRLTVL.

The sample holds many counts of this clonotype. The chain links TRBV29-1 to TRBJ2-7, with D perhaps being TRBD1 or TRBD2 (5 bases each). The V end was cut by 4 bases, the J end by 4 bases, with 11 bases between. Germline-derived CDR1 and CDR2 are SQVTM and ANQGSEA. This CDR3 is 12 amino acids long. The CDR3 bases are TGCAGCGTTGGAGAGGGACGATACGAGCAGTACTTC. It is translated as CSVGEGRYEQYF.

This clonotype was detected ten times or more. The rearrangement joins TRBV29-1 to TRBJ1-2; 7 nucleotides agree with TRBD1. Germline CDR1 and CDR2: SQVTM and ANQGSEA. The CDR3 has 14 residues. V lost 5 bases, J lost 0 bases, and 6 bases stayed unmatched. The CDR3 sequence: CSVRDRDSNYGYTF. In nucleotides, the CDR3 is TGCAGCGTTAGGGACAGAGACTCTAACTATGGCTACACCTTC. The variable domain in full, completed from reference TRBV29-1 and TRBJ1-2, reads SAVISQKPSRDICQRGTSLTIQCQVDSQVTMMFWYRQQPGQSLTLIATANQGSEATYESGFVIDKFPISRPNLTFSTLTVSNMSPEDSSIYLCSVRDRDSNYGYTFGSGTRLTVV.

The chain has TRBV9 and TRBJ1-1, with 8 bases identical to TRBD1. CDR3 size: 16 residues. V was pared by 1 base and J by 1 base, with 6 bases of the junction left unmatched. Germline V gene sequence: CDR1 SGDLS, CDR2 YYNGEE. CDR3 nucleotide sequence: TGTGCCAGCAGCGTACAACTGGGACAGGAGAACACTGAAGCTTTCTTT. Its translation: CASSVQLGQENTEAFF.

The rearrangement joins TRBV7-8 to TRBJ2-5, with 7 bases aligning to TRBD1. The CDR3 runs to 16 residues. V lost 4 bases, J lost 3 bases, and 11 bases stayed unmatched. Germline CDR1 SGHVS, CDR2 FQNEAQ. The CDR3 protein is CASSSVDRAWEETQYF. The CDR3 coding sequence is TGTGCCAGCAGCTCTGTTGACAGGGCGTGGGAAGAGACCCAGTACTTC.

In its sample, this clonotype was seen many times. V gene TRBV18 combines with J gene TRBJ2-4; no clear D gene. Looked up from germline, CDR1 is KGHSH and CDR2 is LQKENI. V shed 1 base and J shed 6 bases, with 13 bases lying between them. This CDR3 spans 15 amino acids. The CDR3 protein is CASSPRPQDGNIQYF. The CDR3, as DNA: TGTGCCAGCTCACCACGCCCTCAGGACGGAAACATTCAGTACTTC.

V usage is TRBV7-9 and J usage is TRBJ2-7; TRBD1 matches at 7 bases. The CDR3 covers 14 residues. CDR1 is SEHNR, CDR2 FQNEAQ, per germline (reference sequence). The junction had 7 bases not matched to a gene; V was cut back by 5 bases and J by 3 bases. The CDR3 DNA sequence: TGTGCCAGCAGCCAAGACAGGGTGCACTACGAGCAGTACTTC. This gives the protein CASSQDRVHYEQYF.

This rearrangement joins TRBV24-1 to TRBJ1-2; 9 bases map to TRBD1. Germline-derived CDR1 and CDR2 are KGHDR and SFDVKD. This CDR3 has 15 residues. J lost 3 bases, V lost 4 bases, and 5 bases had no gene match. The CDR3 bases are TGTGCCACCAGTGACACCGGGACAGGGCACTATGGCTACACCTTC. Encoded protein: CATSDTGTGHYGYTF.